Included here is one T cell receptor (beta chain) sequence, with context. This entry is derived from a study of early T cells in non-severe SARS-CoV-2 infection. TCRdb reprocessed the 5' RACE reads via MiXCR and lists one record per CDR3 protein. Of about 62,000 distinct CDR3 sequences listed, almost 9.5% were seen once; the top ten hold over 1%. Germline lookup yields CDR1 DFQATT and CDR2 SNEGSKA (reference sequence). This CDR3 has 15 amino acids. Trimming took off 3 bases at V and 1 base at J, with 15 bases between the two ends. V is TRBV20-1 and J is TRBJ2-5, with D possibly being TRBD1 (6 bases). Material: whole blood. This receptor was identified in an adult who was a healthcare worker with PCR-confirmed SARS-CoV-2 infection or an uninfected control (not recorded which). Here the CDR3 DNA reads TGCAGTGCTAGTAGCTCTACAGGGATCCAAGAGACCCAGTACTTC. Translating gives CSASSSTGIQETQYF.